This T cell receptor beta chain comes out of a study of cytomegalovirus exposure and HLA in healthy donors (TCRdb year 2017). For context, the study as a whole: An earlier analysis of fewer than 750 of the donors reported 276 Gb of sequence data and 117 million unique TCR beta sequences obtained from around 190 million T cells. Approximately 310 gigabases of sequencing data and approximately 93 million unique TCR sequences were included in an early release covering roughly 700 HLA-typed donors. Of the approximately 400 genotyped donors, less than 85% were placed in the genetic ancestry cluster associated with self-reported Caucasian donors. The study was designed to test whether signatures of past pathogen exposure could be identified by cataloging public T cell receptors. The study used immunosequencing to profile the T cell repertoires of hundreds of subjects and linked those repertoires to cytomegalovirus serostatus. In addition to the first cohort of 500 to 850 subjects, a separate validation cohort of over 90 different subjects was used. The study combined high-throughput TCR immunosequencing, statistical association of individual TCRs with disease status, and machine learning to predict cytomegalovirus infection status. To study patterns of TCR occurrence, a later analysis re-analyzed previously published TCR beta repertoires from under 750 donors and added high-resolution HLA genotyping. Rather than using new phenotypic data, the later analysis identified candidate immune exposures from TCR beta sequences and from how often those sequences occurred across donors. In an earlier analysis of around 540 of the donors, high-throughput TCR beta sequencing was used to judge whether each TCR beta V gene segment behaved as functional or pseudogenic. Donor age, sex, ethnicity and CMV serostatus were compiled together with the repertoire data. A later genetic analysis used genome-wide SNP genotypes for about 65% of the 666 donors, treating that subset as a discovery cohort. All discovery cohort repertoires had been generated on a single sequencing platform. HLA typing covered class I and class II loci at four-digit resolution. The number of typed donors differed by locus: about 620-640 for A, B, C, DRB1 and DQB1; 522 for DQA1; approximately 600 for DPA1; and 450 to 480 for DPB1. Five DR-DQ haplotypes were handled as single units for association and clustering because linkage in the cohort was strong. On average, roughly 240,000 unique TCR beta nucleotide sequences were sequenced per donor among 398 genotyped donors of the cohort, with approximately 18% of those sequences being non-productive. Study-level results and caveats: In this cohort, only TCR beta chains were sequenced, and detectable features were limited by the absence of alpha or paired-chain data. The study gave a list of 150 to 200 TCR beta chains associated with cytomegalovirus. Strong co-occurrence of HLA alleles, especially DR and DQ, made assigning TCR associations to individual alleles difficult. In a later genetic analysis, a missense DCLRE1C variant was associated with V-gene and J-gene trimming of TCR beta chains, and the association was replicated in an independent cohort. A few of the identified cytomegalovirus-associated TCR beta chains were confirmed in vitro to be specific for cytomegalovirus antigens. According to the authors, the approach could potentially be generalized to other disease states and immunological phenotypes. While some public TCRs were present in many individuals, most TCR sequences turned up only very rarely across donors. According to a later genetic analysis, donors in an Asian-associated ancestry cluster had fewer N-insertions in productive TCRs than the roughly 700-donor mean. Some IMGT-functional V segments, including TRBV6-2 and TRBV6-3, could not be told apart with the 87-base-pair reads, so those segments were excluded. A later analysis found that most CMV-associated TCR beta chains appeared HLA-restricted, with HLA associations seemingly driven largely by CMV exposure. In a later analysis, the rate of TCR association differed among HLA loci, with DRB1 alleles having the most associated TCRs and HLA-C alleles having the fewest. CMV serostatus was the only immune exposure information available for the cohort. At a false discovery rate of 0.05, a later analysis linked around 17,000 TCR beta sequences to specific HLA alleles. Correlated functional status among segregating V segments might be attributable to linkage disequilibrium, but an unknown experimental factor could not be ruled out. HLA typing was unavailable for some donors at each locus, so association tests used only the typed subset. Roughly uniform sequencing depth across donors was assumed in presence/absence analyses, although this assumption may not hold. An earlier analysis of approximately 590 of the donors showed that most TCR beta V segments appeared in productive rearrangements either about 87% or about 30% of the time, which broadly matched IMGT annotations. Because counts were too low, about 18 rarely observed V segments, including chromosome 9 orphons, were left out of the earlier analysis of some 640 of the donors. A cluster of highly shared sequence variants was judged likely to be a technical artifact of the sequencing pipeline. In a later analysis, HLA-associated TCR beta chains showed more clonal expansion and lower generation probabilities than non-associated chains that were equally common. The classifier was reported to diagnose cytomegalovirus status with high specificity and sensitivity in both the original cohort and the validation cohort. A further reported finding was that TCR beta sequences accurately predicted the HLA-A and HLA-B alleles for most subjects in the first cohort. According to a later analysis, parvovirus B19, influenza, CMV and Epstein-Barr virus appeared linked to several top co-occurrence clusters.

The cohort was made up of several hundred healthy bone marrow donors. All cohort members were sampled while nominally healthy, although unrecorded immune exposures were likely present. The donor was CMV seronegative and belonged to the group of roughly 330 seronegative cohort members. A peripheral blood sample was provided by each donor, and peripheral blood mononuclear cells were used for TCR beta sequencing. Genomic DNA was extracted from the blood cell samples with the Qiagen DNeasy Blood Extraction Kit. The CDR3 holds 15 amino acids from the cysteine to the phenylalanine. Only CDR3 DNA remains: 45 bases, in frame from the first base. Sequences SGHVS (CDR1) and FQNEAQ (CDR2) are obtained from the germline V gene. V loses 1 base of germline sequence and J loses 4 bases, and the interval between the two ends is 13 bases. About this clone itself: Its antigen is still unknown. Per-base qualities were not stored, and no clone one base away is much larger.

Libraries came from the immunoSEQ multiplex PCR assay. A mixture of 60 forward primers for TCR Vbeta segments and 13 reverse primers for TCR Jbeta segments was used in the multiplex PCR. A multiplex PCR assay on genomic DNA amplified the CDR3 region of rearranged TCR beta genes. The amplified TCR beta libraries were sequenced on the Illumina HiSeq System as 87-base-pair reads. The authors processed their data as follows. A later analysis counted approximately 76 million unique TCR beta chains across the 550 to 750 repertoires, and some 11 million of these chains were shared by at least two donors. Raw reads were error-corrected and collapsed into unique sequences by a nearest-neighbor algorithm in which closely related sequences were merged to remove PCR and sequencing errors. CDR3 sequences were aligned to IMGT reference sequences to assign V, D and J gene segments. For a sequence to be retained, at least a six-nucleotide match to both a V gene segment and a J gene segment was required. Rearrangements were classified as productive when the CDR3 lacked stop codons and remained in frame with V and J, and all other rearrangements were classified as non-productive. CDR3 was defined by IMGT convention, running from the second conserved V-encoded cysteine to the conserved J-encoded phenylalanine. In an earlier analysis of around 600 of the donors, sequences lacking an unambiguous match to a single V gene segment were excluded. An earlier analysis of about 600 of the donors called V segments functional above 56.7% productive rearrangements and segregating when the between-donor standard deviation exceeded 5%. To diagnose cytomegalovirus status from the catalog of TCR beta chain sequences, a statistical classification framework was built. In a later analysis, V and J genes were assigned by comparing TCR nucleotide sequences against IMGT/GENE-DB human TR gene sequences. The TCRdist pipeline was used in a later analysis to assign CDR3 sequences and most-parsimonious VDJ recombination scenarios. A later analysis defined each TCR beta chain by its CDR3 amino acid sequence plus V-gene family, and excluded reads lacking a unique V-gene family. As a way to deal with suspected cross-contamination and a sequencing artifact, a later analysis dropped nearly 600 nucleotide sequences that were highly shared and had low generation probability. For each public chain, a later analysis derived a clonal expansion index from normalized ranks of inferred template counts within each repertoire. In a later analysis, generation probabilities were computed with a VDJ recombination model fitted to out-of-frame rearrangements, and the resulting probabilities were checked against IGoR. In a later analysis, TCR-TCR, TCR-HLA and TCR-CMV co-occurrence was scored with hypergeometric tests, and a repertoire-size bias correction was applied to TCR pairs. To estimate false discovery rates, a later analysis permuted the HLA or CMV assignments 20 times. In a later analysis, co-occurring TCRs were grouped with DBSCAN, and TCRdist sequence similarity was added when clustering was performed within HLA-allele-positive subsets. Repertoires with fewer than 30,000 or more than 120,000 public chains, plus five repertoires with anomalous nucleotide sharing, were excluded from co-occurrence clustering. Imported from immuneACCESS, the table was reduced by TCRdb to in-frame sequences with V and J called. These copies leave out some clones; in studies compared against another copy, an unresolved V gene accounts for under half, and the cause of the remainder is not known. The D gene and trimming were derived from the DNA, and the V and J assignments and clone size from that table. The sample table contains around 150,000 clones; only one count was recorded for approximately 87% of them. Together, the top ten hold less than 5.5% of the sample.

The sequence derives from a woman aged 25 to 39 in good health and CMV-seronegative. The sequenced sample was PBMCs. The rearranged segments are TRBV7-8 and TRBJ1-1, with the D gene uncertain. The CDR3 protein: CASSLGGSLGTEAFF. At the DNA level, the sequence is TGTGCCAGCAGCTTAGGCGGCAGTTTGGGCACTGAAGCTTTCTTT.